This T cell receptor beta chain was profiled in a study of control samples from healthy donors and cancer patients (dated by TCRdb to the early 2020s). Comment on this clone: This clone's antigen is unknown. No much larger clone exists at a distance of one base, and base qualities are not known.

The library came from the immunoSEQ multiplex PCR assay. In TCRdb, the immuneACCESS table is reduced to in-frame sequences with V and J assigned. These tables do not hold every clone; where another copy was compared, an unresolved V gene accounts for under half, and the others remain unexplained. The sample contains 150,000 to 200,000 clones, 90% to 95% of them found a single time. The ten largest clones add up to approximately 1.6% of the sample. CDR1 and CDR2 are read off the germline V gene (reference sequence) as LNHDA and SQIVND. The CDR3 runs 17 amino acids, cysteine and phenylalanine included. Just the 51-base CDR3 DNA is kept, in frame starting at base 1. From V the trimming removes 4 bases and from J it removes 1 base, while the gene matches leave 9 bases of the junction unaccounted for.

This chain joins TRBV19 to TRBJ1-5; TRBD1 fits 8 bases in the junction. The specimen sequenced was blood. The origin of this receptor is a woman aged 25 to 39 in good health. The CDR3 here reads CASSTGTGGWSNQPQHF. The sequence in DNA is TGTGCCAGTAGTACCGGGACAGGCGGATGGAGCAATCAGCCCCAGCATTTT.